This T cell receptor (beta chain) emerged from a study of shared clonotypes between healthy human individuals. The V gene's germline CDR1 is LNHDA and CDR2 SQIVND (reference sequence). The J segment lost 1 base and the V segment lost 6 bases, leaving 7 bases of the junction unmatched. This CDR3 contains 16 residues. Profiled with immunoSEQ multiplex PCR; TCRdb holds only in-frame clones, not every one. The sample carries more than 400,000 clones, approximately 81% recorded once. The chain joins TRBV19 to TRBJ2-3; 10 bases are shared with TRBD2. The origin of this receptor is a middle-aged woman in good health. Some clones in this sample may be carry-over from other donors' samples. Sequencing used PBMCs. CDR3 protein: CASSDTGTSGTDTQYF. CDR3 bases: TGTGCCAGTAGCGATACCGGGACTAGCGGCACAGATACGCAGTATTTT.